The entry below describes one TCR beta chain. Trimming took 6 bases from V and 2 from J; bases not matched to a gene: 17. This CDR3 is built from 18 residues. The germline V gene encodes CDR1 SGHRS and CDR2 YFSETQ. These data belong to a study of blood T cell repertoires in COVID-19. Study information: Sample material is recorded as cDNA or gDNA derived from T cells, B-cell-depleted T cells, or PBMCs.

Profiled with immunoSEQ multiplex PCR; TCRdb holds only in-frame clones, not every one. The sample consists of about 36,000 clones, roughly 77% of them appearing once. Source material: peripheral blood. This chain uses TRBV5-1 with TRBJ2-7, with 10 bases that match TRBD2. The receptor was isolated from a human donor in a cohort sampled during active or convalescent COVID-19. The donor label of this sample is uncertain. This CDR3 is CASKIGTSASRGAYEQYF. The DNA for the CDR3 is TGCGCCAGCAAGATTGGGACTAGCGCCTCCCGGGGGGCCTACGAGCAGTACTTC.